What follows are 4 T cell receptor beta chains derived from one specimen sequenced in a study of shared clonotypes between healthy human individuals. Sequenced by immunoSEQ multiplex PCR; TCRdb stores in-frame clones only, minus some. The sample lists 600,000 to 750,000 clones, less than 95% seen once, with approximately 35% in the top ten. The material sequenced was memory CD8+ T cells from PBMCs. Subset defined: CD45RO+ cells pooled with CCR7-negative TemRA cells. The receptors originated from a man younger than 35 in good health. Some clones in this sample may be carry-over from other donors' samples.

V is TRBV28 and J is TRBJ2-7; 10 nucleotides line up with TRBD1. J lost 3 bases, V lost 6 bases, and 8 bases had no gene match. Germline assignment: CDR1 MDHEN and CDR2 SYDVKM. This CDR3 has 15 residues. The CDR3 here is CASSDNRDRGYEQYF. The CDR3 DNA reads TGTGCCAGCAGCGACAACCGGGACAGGGGCTACGAGCAGTACTTC.

CDR3 protein: CASSQDLGQAFYGYTF. The CDR3, as DNA: TGTGCCAGCAGCCAAGATCTTGGACAAGCTTTCTATGGCTACACCTTC. The rearrangement links TRBV4-2 to TRBJ1-2, with D perhaps matching TRBD1 (5 bases). With 0 bases removed from V and 4 bases from J, the gap between germline ends came to 15 bases. The CDR3 extends over 16 amino acids. CDR1 is LGHNA and CDR2 is YNFKEQ in the germline V gene.

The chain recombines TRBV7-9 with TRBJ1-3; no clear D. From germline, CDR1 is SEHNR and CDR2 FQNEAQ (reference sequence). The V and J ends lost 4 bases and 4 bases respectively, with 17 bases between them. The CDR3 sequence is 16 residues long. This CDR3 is CASSSRHPQRGNTIYF. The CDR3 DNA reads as TGTGCCAGCAGCTCCAGACATCCCCAACGGGGAAACACCATATATTTT.

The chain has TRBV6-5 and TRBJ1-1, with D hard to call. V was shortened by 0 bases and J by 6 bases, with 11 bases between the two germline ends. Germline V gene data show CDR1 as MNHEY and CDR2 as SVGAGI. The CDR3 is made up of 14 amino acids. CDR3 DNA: TGTGCCAGCAGTTACTCGGCGGGGAAGGCTGAAGCTTTCTTT. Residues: CASSYSAGKAEAFF.